The present T cell receptor (beta chain) was sequenced within a study of cytomegalovirus exposure and HLA in healthy donors. Method: immunoSEQ multiplex PCR; TCRdb's copy keeps in-frame clones and lacks some. This table has 250,000 to 400,000 clones, roughly nine tenths appearing once. Sequenced input: PBMCs. The origin of this receptor is a woman aged 30 to 39 in good health and CMV-seropositive.

CDR3 protein: CASSRPGTSGYEQFF. The CDR3 DNA reads as TGTGCCAGCAGCCGGCCCGGGACTAGCGGCTATGAGCAGTTCTTC. V usage is TRBV14 and J usage is TRBJ2-1, with 11 nucleotides matching TRBD2. V trimming: 4 bases; J trimming: 8 bases; junction bases outside the gene matches: 7. CDR1 is SGHDN, CDR2 FVKESK, per germline. This CDR3 region has 15 residues.